These T cell receptor beta chains were read from a single sample in a study of PD-L1 blockade in urothelial cancer. Sequencing was performed with immunoSEQ multiplex PCR; in TCRdb, only in-frame clones are kept and a portion is missing. In the table there are tens of thousands of clones, more than 65% of which are singletons. Sequences were derived from PBMCs, sampled around atezolizumab (anti-PD-L1) treatment. All receptors derive from a man between 65 and 79 years old with urothelial cancer. Each CDR3 is given without its conserved first and last residue. The order of the fields is V gene, D gene, J gene, CDR3 protein. A D gene is named only where the DNA matches it firmly.

v_call: TRBV28
d_call: -
j_call: TRBJ2-7
cdr3_aa: ASSLSQGSGYEQY

v_call: TRBV19
d_call: -
j_call: TRBJ2-1
cdr3_aa: ASRQYNEQF

v_call: TRBV6-1
d_call: TRBD1
j_call: TRBJ1-5
cdr3_aa: ASSAGTAGPQH

v_call: TRBV30
d_call: -
j_call: TRBJ2-1
cdr3_aa: AWRPRYNEQF

v_call: TRBV5-6
d_call: TRBD2
j_call: TRBJ2-3
cdr3_aa: ASSLEAGGTDTQY

v_call: TRBV28
d_call: TRBD1
j_call: TRBJ2-1
cdr3_aa: ASISPGQYNEQF

v_call: TRBV9
d_call: -
j_call: TRBJ1-2
cdr3_aa: ASSVEGENYGYT

v_call: TRBV6-5
d_call: -
j_call: TRBJ1-1
cdr3_aa: ASSYRVGRGTEAF

v_call: TRBV4-2
d_call: -
j_call: TRBJ2-3
cdr3_aa: ASSQGLPDTQY

v_call: TRBV15
d_call: -
j_call: TRBJ1-2
cdr3_aa: ATSRAAATPYGYT

v_call: TRBV10-3
d_call: TRBD2
j_call: TRBJ2-1
cdr3_aa: AISETSGEYNEQF

v_call: TRBV4-2
d_call: -
j_call: TRBJ1-5
cdr3_aa: ASSQEPNRHQPQH

v_call: TRBV27
d_call: -
j_call: TRBJ2-1
cdr3_aa: ASSLIIGETYNEQF

v_call: TRBV11-2
d_call: -
j_call: TRBJ2-7
cdr3_aa: ASSPQSATGNYEQY

v_call: TRBV6-4
d_call: TRBD1
j_call: TRBJ1-5
cdr3_aa: ASSGWTGQGNQPQH

v_call: TRBV7-9
d_call: TRBD1
j_call: TRBJ2-5
cdr3_aa: ASSPGQAKETQY

v_call: TRBV7-9
d_call: TRBD2
j_call: TRBJ2-1
cdr3_aa: ASSSSGRESEQF

v_call: TRBV5-8
d_call: -
j_call: TRBJ1-2
cdr3_aa: ASSLGLQRGYT

v_call: TRBV7-2
d_call: TRBD1
j_call: TRBJ2-1
cdr3_aa: ASSLFVGGLVKNNEQF

v_call: TRBV7-6
d_call: -
j_call: TRBJ2-7
cdr3_aa: ASSLIPSPGEQY

v_call: TRBV6-1
d_call: TRBD2
j_call: TRBJ2-7
cdr3_aa: ASSEREGENYEQY

v_call: TRBV6-5
d_call: TRBD2
j_call: TRBJ2-1
cdr3_aa: ASTPAGTSGRLF

v_call: TRBV7-2
d_call: TRBD2
j_call: TRBJ2-1
cdr3_aa: ASISGRGPYNEQF

v_call: TRBV19
d_call: -
j_call: TRBJ2-1
cdr3_aa: ASSPLAGIASNEQF

v_call: TRBV5-1
d_call: -
j_call: TRBJ2-1
cdr3_aa: ASSLGTDNEQF

v_call: TRBV4-1
d_call: -
j_call: TRBJ1-5
cdr3_aa: ASSLIQGSNQPQH

v_call: TRBV28
d_call: -
j_call: TRBJ1-2
cdr3_aa: ASSLMRQGYGYT

v_call: TRBV5-6
d_call: TRBD1
j_call: TRBJ2-7
cdr3_aa: ASSWGQAYEQY

v_call: TRBV2
d_call: TRBD1
j_call: TRBJ2-7
cdr3_aa: ASSGTGGMTYEQY

v_call: TRBV7-2
d_call: -
j_call: TRBJ2-7
cdr3_aa: ASSSRTGSYEQY

v_call: TRBV19
d_call: -
j_call: TRBJ1-5
cdr3_aa: ASSKEATLSNQPQH

v_call: TRBV19
d_call: TRBD1
j_call: TRBJ2-5
cdr3_aa: ASSTTGVVEETQY

v_call: TRBV7-8
d_call: TRBD2
j_call: TRBJ2-6
cdr3_aa: ASMLGGSGANVLT

v_call: TRBV5-5
d_call: -
j_call: TRBJ2-5
cdr3_aa: ASSFRARETQY

v_call: TRBV7-9
d_call: -
j_call: TRBJ1-1
cdr3_aa: ASSLQGSNTEAF

v_call: TRBV10-1
d_call: -
j_call: TRBJ2-3
cdr3_aa: ASSEGGDTDTQY

v_call: TRBV4-3
d_call: -
j_call: TRBJ1-1
cdr3_aa: ASSQGTENTEAF

v_call: TRBV5-4
d_call: -
j_call: TRBJ2-7
cdr3_aa: ASSSRDYEQY

v_call: TRBV4-3
d_call: -
j_call: TRBJ1-1
cdr3_aa: ASSQGLRAEAF

v_call: TRBV5-1
d_call: TRBD2
j_call: TRBJ2-1
cdr3_aa: ASSSGLAGGIYNEQF

v_call: TRBV2
d_call: -
j_call: TRBJ1-2
cdr3_aa: ARNRDGYGYT

v_call: TRBV27
d_call: TRBD1
j_call: TRBJ1-1
cdr3_aa: ASSSPTGDTMNTEAF

v_call: TRBV28
d_call: -
j_call: TRBJ1-2
cdr3_aa: ASREGFLYGYT

v_call: TRBV5-4
d_call: -
j_call: TRBJ2-2
cdr3_aa: ASSWGGSANTGELF

v_call: TRBV6-5
d_call: -
j_call: TRBJ2-7
cdr3_aa: ASSYAGMAYEQY

v_call: TRBV4-3
d_call: -
j_call: TRBJ2-3
cdr3_aa: ASSQEPVRAEEADTQY

v_call: TRBV9
d_call: TRBD2
j_call: TRBJ2-1
cdr3_aa: ASSVETSGPYNEQF

v_call: TRBV5-1
d_call: TRBD2
j_call: TRBJ2-5
cdr3_aa: ASSRTPSSGRGTETQY

v_call: TRBV18
d_call: TRBD2
j_call: TRBJ2-4
cdr3_aa: ASSPRREGPVAKNIQY

v_call: TRBV19
d_call: TRBD1
j_call: TRBJ2-1
cdr3_aa: ASSIGSGTGNVREQF

v_call: TRBV6-5
d_call: -
j_call: TRBJ2-5
cdr3_aa: ASTPVGSGPKTQY

v_call: TRBV28
d_call: TRBD1
j_call: TRBJ1-5
cdr3_aa: ASSVTGWRDQPQH

v_call: TRBV5-1
d_call: -
j_call: TRBJ2-1
cdr3_aa: ASSFELGVNEQF

v_call: TRBV2
d_call: -
j_call: TRBJ1-2
cdr3_aa: ASSGGQRYHYGYT

v_call: TRBV2
d_call: TRBD1
j_call: TRBJ1-1
cdr3_aa: ASSPGTGGWFTEAF

v_call: TRBV28
d_call: TRBD2
j_call: TRBJ2-1
cdr3_aa: ASTPSLAGGYNEQF

v_call: TRBV9
d_call: -
j_call: TRBJ1-1
cdr3_aa: ASSVDRISMNTEAF

v_call: TRBV4-3
d_call: TRBD1
j_call: TRBJ2-1
cdr3_aa: ASSQIRDRGWHEQF

v_call: TRBV7-2
d_call: TRBD1
j_call: TRBJ1-2
cdr3_aa: ASSPQGNYGYT